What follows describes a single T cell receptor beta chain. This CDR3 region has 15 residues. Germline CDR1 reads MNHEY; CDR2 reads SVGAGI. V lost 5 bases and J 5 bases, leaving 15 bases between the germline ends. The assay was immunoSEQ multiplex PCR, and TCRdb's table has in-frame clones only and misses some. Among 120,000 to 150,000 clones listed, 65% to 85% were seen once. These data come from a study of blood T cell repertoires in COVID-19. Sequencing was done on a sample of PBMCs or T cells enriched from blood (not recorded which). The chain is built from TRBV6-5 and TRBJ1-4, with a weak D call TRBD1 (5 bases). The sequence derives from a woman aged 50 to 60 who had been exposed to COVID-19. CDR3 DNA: TGTGCCAGCAGTAAACCGGGGGTATCAAATGAAAAACTGTTTTTT. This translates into CASSKPGVSNEKLFF.